This TCR beta chain appears in the sequencing data of a study of cytomegalovirus exposure and HLA in healthy donors. General study points: The study designated 164 TCR beta chains cytomegalovirus-associated. Judged likely to be a sequencing artifact was a cluster of highly shared sequence variants.

It was with 60 Vbeta and 13 Jbeta primers that the PCR ran. Produced via immunoSEQ multiplex PCR; TCRdb's table is partial and in-frame only. Of roughly 100,000 clones in the sample, around four fifths were seen once. The length of the CDR3 is 18 residues. The V gene end was trimmed by 6 bases and the J gene end by 1 base; junction bases not matched to a gene: 7. The germline V gene has CDR1 MNHEY and CDR2 SMNVEV (reference sequence). Concerning this clone: Antigen: not known.

The material sequenced was PBMCs. The V and J genes are TRBV27 and TRBJ2-6; 12 nucleotides line up with TRBD1. The sequence was collected from a female donor in good health and CMV-seropositive. As DNA, the CDR3 is TGTGCCAGCAGCGGACCGGGACAGGGGGCTTCTGGGGCCAACGTCCTGACTTTC. Its protein product is CASSGPGQGASGANVLTF.